The 18 T cell receptor beta chains in this list originate from one sample, sequenced in a study of T cells in women clearing cervical HPV infection (dated by TCRdb to the late 2010s). Library creation used the immunoSEQ multiplex PCR assay. TCRdb obtained this table from immuneACCESS and retained in-frame rearrangements with V and J assigned. These tables miss some clones; where compared with another copy, unresolved V genes account for less than half of the shortfall, and the remainder is unexplained. In this sample's table one finds approximately 37,000 clones. Roughly 6% of the sample goes to the ten largest clones. Sequencing was performed on blood buffy coat. The receptors derive from a woman between 18 and 75 years old with a cervical HPV16 infection that either progressed to CIN3+ or cleared (not recorded which).

A note on this clone: Read coverage stops 3 residues before the CDR3 terminus; the germline J gene supplies the remainder. This chain uses TRBV19 with TRBJ1-2; 9 bases line up with TRBD1. This CDR3 spans 16 amino acids. Germline V gene data show CDR1 as LNHDA and CDR2 as SQIVND (reference sequence). The CDR3: CASSAWTGAYSYDYTF. The covered CDR3 bases are TGTGCCAGTAGTGCCTGGACAGGGGCCTACTCCTACGAC.

With regard to this clone: The read stops 3 residues short of the end of the CDR3; the missing end is completed from the germline J gene. This chain connects TRBV6-1 to TRBJ2-3, with 9 bases aligning to TRBD1. Per the germline V gene, CDR1 is MNHNS and CDR2 is SASEGT. This CDR3 contains 15 residues. The covered CDR3 bases are TGTGCCAGCAGTGCTGACAGGGGGGTCAATCAGCCG. Residues: CASSADRGVNQP. The full CDR3 protein reads CASSADRGVNQPQYF.

Comment on this clone: The CDR3 end lies 3 residues beyond the end of the read and is filled in from the germline J gene. The rearrangement joins TRBV11-3 to TRBJ1-1; possible D gene TRBD1, 6 bases. The CDR3 has 13 amino acids. Germline V gene lookup returns CDR1 SGHNT and CDR2 YENEEA. The sequenced CDR3 bases are TGTGCCAGCAGCTTAGGAGCCGGGACAGAA. It encodes CASSLGAGTE. The whole CDR3 sequence reads CASSLGAGTEAFF. Filled out from reference TRBV11-3 and TRBJ1-1, the complete variable domain reads EAGVVQSPRYKIIEKKQPVAFWCNPISGHNTLYWYLQNLGQGPELLIRYENEEAVDDSQLPKDRFSAERLKGVDSTLKIQPAELGDSAVYLCASSLGAGTEAFFGQGTRLTVV.

Incomplete CDR3 DNA: TGTGCCAGCAGTAGGGACAGGAATCAGCCG. This codes for CASSRDRNQP. The CDR3, in full, reads CASSRDRNQPQYF. The chain employs TRBV2 and TRBJ2-3; 8 positions agree with TRBD1. Read coverage stops 3 residues before the CDR3 terminus; the germline J gene supplies the remainder. Germline V gene lookup returns CDR1 SNHLY and CDR2 FYNNEI. The CDR3 has 13 residues.

Details on this clone: The CDR3 end is not reached by the read, which stops 3 residues before it; the germline J gene fills it in. V and J are TRBV7-9 and TRBJ2-5, with 8 bases aligning to TRBD1. V was pared by 6 bases and J by 5 bases, with 8 bases of the junction left unmatched. Germline values: CDR1 SEHNR, CDR2 FQNEAQ (reference sequence). The CDR3 has 14 residues. The CDR3 DNA, read in part, is TGTGCCAGCAGTCGCCCCCAGGGGGCGGAGACC. Its translation: CASSRPQGAET. In full, the CDR3 is CASSRPQGAETQYF.

Of note for this clone: The missing CDR3 end, 3 residues past where the read stops, is filled in from the germline J gene. The V and J genes are TRBV14 and TRBJ2-2; 7 nucleotides align to TRBD1. Looked up from germline, CDR1 is SGHDN and CDR2 is FVKESK. The CDR3 runs to 16 residues. The CDR3 is CASSPRPTGLNSPLFF. The CDR3 bases that were read are TGTGCCAGCAGCCCCCGACCGACAGGGTTGAATTCACCG.

The CDR3: CASSLASYDYTF. The CDR3 bases that were read are TGTGCCAGCAGCTTAGCGTCCTACGAC. This rearrangement joins TRBV7-2 to TRBJ1-2; the D is unclear. The read halts 3 residues ahead of the CDR3 end, with the missing end drawn from the germline J gene. CDR3 size: 12 residues. Looked up from germline, CDR1 is SGHTA and CDR2 is FQGNSA.

As regards this clone: The read stops 3 residues short of the end of the CDR3; the missing end is completed from the germline J gene. The J gene is TRBJ1-5, the V gene TRBV6-2 or TRBV6-3; D is unresolved. V was pared by 4 bases and J by 4 bases, with 14 bases between. Germline lookup yields CDR1 MNHEY and CDR2 SVGEGT. The CDR3 runs 15 residues. CDR3 bases read: TGTGCCAGCAGTTTAAGGTTCCCCGATAATCAGCCC. It specifies CASSLRFPDNQP. The full-length CDR3 reads as CASSLRFPDNQPQHF.

As concerns this clone: From the germline J gene comes the end of the CDR3, since the read stops 3 residues before it. This chain connects TRBV19 to TRBJ1-2; 10 bases fit TRBD1. The CDR3 length is 15 residues. The germline gives CDR1 LNHDA, CDR2 SQIVND (reference sequence). The CDR3 loop is CASSIGGQGTNDYTF. The CDR3 bases that were read are TGTGCCAGTAGTATAGGGGGACAGGGGACGAATGAC. Based on the CDR3 plus reference TRBV19 and TRBJ1-2, the full variable domain is DGGITQSPKYLFRKEGQNVTLSCEQNLNHDAMYWYRQDPGQGLRLIYYSQIVNDFQKGDIAEGYSVSREKKESFPLTVTSAQKNPTAFYLCASSIGGQGTNDYTFGSGTRLTVV.

As concerns this clone: Sequencing ends 3 residues short of the CDR3 end; the germline J gene provides the rest. The chain joins TRBV7-8 to TRBJ2-7, with 7 bases fitting TRBD1. The CDR3 runs to 15 residues. Germline loops: CDR1 SGHVS, CDR2 FQNEAQ. Unmatched junction bases numbered 7, after V lost 5 bases and J lost 0 bases. Here the CDR3 reads CASSLRRGSSYEQYF. The part of the CDR3 DNA that was read is TGTGCCAGCAGCCTACGCAGGGGGTCCTCCTACGAG.

Comment on this clone: Read sequence stops 3 residues before the CDR3 end, and the germline J gene provides the missing end. This sequence joins TRBV13 and TRBJ2-3; a possible D gene is TRBD2 (7 bases). The V end was cut by 4 bases, the J end by 6 bases, with 23 bases between. There are 17 residues in the CDR3. The germline V gene encodes CDR1 PRHDT and CDR2 FYEKMQ (reference sequence). CDR3 sequence: CASSSPRGAGERDTQYF. CDR3 DNA, as far as it was read: TGTGCCAGCAGCTCACCTCGGGGGGCGGGAGAGCGGGATACG.

A note on this clone: Read coverage stops 3 residues before the CDR3 terminus; the germline J gene supplies the remainder. The J gene is TRBJ2-3, the V gene TRBV18; TRBD2 aligns across 10 bases. CDR1 and CDR2 (germline): KGHSH, LQKENI. The CDR3 is 16 amino acids. The CDR3 loop reads CASSPGLAGVGETQYF. The CDR3 bases that were read are TGTGCCAGCTCACCCGGGCTAGCGGGAGTTGGGGAGACG.

On this clone: The missing CDR3 end, 3 residues past where the read stops, is filled in from the germline J gene. This chain links TRBV9 with TRBJ2-1; D call uncertain. The CDR3 covers 14 residues. The germline V gene has CDR1 SGDLS and CDR2 YYNGEE. V was shortened by 1 base and J by 2 bases, with 7 bases between the two germline ends. The part of the CDR3 DNA that was read is TGTGCCAGCAGCGTAATGTCTACCTACAATGAG. Protein: CASSVMSTYNE. The entire CDR3 sequence reads CASSVMSTYNEQFF.

Turning to this clone: Read data end 3 residues before the CDR3 end; the end is taken from the germline J gene. The gene calls are TRBV19 and TRBJ2-7, with 11 nucleotides matching TRBD2. V lost 1 base, J lost 5 bases, and 4 bases stayed unmatched. The CDR3 runs to 15 residues. Germline V gene lookup returns CDR1 LNHDA and CDR2 SQIVND (reference sequence). The chain's CDR3 is CASSIVAGGPNEQYF. The DNA read from the CDR3 is TGTGCCAGTAGTATAGTAGCGGGAGGGCCCAACGAG.

On this clone: The read falls 3 residues short of the CDR3 end, and the missing part is taken from the germline J gene. The V gene is TRBV10-2, the J gene TRBJ2-3; 10 bases match TRBD1. The CDR3 totals 16 residues. Germline V gene sequence: CDR1 WSHSY, CDR2 SAAADI. CDR3 residues: CASSGTGGNQGETQYF. CDR3 bases read: TGCGCCAGCAGTGGGACAGGGGGGAACCAAGGAGAGACG.

In the case of this clone: The read comes to an end 3 residues before the CDR3 does, leaving the germline J gene to fill in the end. Other DNA variants within this sample encode the same CDR3. The rearrangement uses TRBV5-1 and TRBJ2-3, with 10 bases aligning to TRBD1. V gave up 4 bases and J gave up 2 bases; unmatched junction bases: 7. Germline loops: CDR1 SGHRS, CDR2 YFSETQ. The CDR3 is 16 residues long. The CDR3 here is CASSLGQGPNTDTQYF. The DNA read from the CDR3 is TGCGCCAGCAGCCTGGGACAGGGGCCCAACACAGATACG. Combining the CDR3 with reference TRBV5-1 and TRBJ2-3 gives the whole variable domain KAGVTQTPRYLIKTRGQQVTLSCSPISGHRSVSWYQQTPGQGLQFLFEYFSETQRNKGNFPGRFSGRQFSNSRSEMNVSTLELGDSALYLCASSLGQGPNTDTQYFGPGTRLTVL.

On this clone itself: The read ends 3 residues early relative to the CDR3; the germline J gene fills the gap. The chain couples TRBV20-1 to TRBJ1-1; 7 bases align to TRBD1. The V and J ends lost 3 bases and 4 bases, in that order; junction bases with no gene match: 14. This CDR3 is 16 amino acids long. Germline V gene lookup returns CDR1 DFQATT and CDR2 SNEGSKA (reference sequence). CDR3 DNA, as far as it was read: TGCAGTGCTAGTCTAATGAGGGGGCGGGTGGGCACTGAA. Protein: CSASLMRGRVGTE. The full CDR3 is CSASLMRGRVGTEAFF.

On this clone itself: From the germline J gene comes the end of the CDR3, since the read stops 3 residues before it. This chain links TRBV5-1 with TRBJ2-5; TRBD1 aligns across 8 bases. CDR1 is SGHRS and CDR2 is YFSETQ in the germline V gene. The CDR3 covers 15 residues. Trimming took 5 bases from V and 2 from J; bases not matched to a gene: 8. CDR3 region: CASRAPGGGQETQYF. The CDR3 DNA, read in part, is TGCGCCAGCAGGGCCCCAGGGGGCGGGCAAGAGACC.